The 13 T cell receptor beta chains presented below share a single source sample, sequenced in a study of OX40 agonist ivuxolimab in advanced cancers. Measured with immunoSEQ multiplex PCR; TCRdb has only the in-frame clones, and not every one. Of around 44,000 clones listed, 80% are singletons. This specimen consisted of CD4+ or CD8+ T cells sorted from blood, obtained in a trial of the OX40 agonist ivuxolimab. The source is an adult with an advanced solid tumor such as melanoma, head and neck, liver or kidney cancer.

This chain links TRBV28 with TRBJ2-5; 8 nucleotides match TRBD1. Germline V gene lookup returns CDR1 MDHEN and CDR2 SYDVKM. The J segment lost 3 bases and the V segment lost 3 bases, leaving 12 bases of the junction unmatched. This CDR3 contains 17 residues. The CDR3 sequence is CASSFPPGQGREETQYF. CDR3 bases: TGTGCCAGCAGTTTCCCGCCCGGACAGGGACGCGAAGAGACCCAGTACTTC. The whole variable domain, remainder taken from reference TRBV28 and TRBJ2-5, is DVKVTQSSRYLVKRTGEKVFLECVQDMDHENMFWYRQDPGLGLRLIYFSYDVKMKEKGDIPEGYSVSREKKERFSLILESASTNQTSMYLCASSFPPGQGREETQYFGPGTRLLVL.

The chain links TRBV2 to TRBJ2-1; TRBD1 matches 9 bases. J was trimmed by 6 bases and V by 2 bases; bases with no gene match: 8. CDR3 length: 16 amino acids. Germline V gene sequence: CDR1 SNHLY, CDR2 FYNNEI. As DNA, the CDR3 is TGTGCCAGCAGTGAAAGGCGGGGACAGGGAACCAATGAGCAGTTCTTC. The encoded protein is CASSERRGQGTNEQFF.

In DNA form, the CDR3 reads TGTGCCAGCCCCCCCACAGGGGGCTCCTACGAGCAGTACTTC. Translation gives CASPPTGGSYEQYF. The chain has TRBV28 and TRBJ2-7; 8 bases align to TRBD1. Germline lookup yields CDR1 MDHEN and CDR2 SYDVKM. This CDR3 contains 14 residues. The V gene end was trimmed by 8 bases and the J gene end by 0 bases; junction bases not matched to a gene: 6.

The chain is built from TRBV19 and TRBJ2-5; TRBD1 might be the D (7 bases). V was cut by 3 bases and J by 2 bases, with 10 bases left in between. This CDR3 comprises 14 residues. The V gene's germline CDR1 is LNHDA and CDR2 SQIVND (reference sequence). In nucleotides, the CDR3 is TGTGCCAGTAGTATCGGGGGACAGCAAGAGACCCAGTACTTC. Residues: CASSIGGQQETQYF.

V and J are TRBV4-3 and TRBJ1-2, with D possibly TRBD1 on 5 matching bases. The CDR3 contains 15 residues. CDR1 is LGHNA, CDR2 YSLEER, per germline. V dropped 4 bases and J dropped 5 bases, with 17 bases sitting between them. The CDR3 region has the DNA TGCGCCAGCAGCCTAAAGATCTCGGACAATTATGGCTACACCTTC. This sequence encodes CASSLKISDNYGYTF.

The chain has TRBV5-5 and TRBJ1-1; no clear D gene. There are 14 residues in the CDR3. CDR1 and CDR2 from the germline V gene are SGHKS and YYEKEE (reference sequence). Trimming cost V 0 bases and J 4 bases, with 10 bases left between them. The CDR3 coding sequence is TGTGCCAGCAGCTTGGGACATCGCGGCACTGAAGCTTTCTTT. Protein product: CASSLGHRGTEAFF. The variable domain in full, with the rest retrieved from reference TRBV5-5 and TRBJ1-1, is DAGVTQSPTHLIKTRGQQVTLRCSPISGHKSVSWYQQVLGQGPQFIFQYYEKEERGRGNFPDRFSARQFPNYSSELNVNALLLGDSALYLCASSLGHRGTEAFFGQGTRLTVV.

The chain employs TRBV21-1 and TRBJ1-2; the D call TRBD1 from the table was never checked on the DNA. TRBV21-1 is a recognized pseudogene. CDR3 size: 15 residues. DNA for the CDR3: TGTGCCAGCAGCAAAGTTACGAGGGGGAGCTATGGCTACACCTTC. Translating it yields CASSKVTRGSYGYTF.

J is TRBJ1-3 and V is TRBV5-1; D perhaps matches TRBD1 (5 bases). CDR1 SGHRS and CDR2 YFSETQ come from the germline V gene. Trimming took 5 bases from V and 0 from J, leaving 12 bases between them. The CDR3 is 15 amino acids. As DNA, the CDR3 is TGCGCCAGCAGAGGAAGGGGCCTCTCTGGAAACACCATATATTTT. It yields the protein CASRGRGLSGNTIYF.

This clone was observed a few times. CDR3 nucleotide sequence: TGTGCCAGCAGACAAGGGGGGGTCTCTGGAAACACCATATATTTT. Its translation is CASRQGGVSGNTIYF. The J gene is TRBJ1-3, the V gene TRBV28; tentatively, D is TRBD1 (6 bases). V was cut by 6 bases and J by 0 bases, with 12 bases left in between. The germline V gene encodes CDR1 MDHEN and CDR2 SYDVKM. The CDR3 has 15 residues.

This clone has just a few counts. The chain is built from TRBV18 and TRBJ2-5; 8 bases line up with TRBD2. The CDR3 runs to 15 residues. Germline V gene sequence: CDR1 KGHSH, CDR2 LQKENI. V lost 2 bases to trimming and J lost 5 bases; unmatched junction nucleotides: 7. The CDR3 bases are TGTGCCAGCTCACCAGTCTTACTAGCGGAGGAGACCCAGTACTTC. It specifies CASSPVLLAEETQYF.

This clone showed up just once. V usage is TRBV5-1 and J usage is TRBJ2-3; D ambiguous. Germline V lookup: CDR1 SGHRS, CDR2 YFSETQ. Trimming stripped 1 base from V and 1 base from J, with 10 bases between. This CDR3 spans 15 amino acids. The CDR3 DNA reads as TGCGCCAGCAGCTTGACGGACGCTCGCACAGATACGCAGTATTTT. It codes for CASSLTDARTDTQYF.

V is TRBV28 and J is TRBJ2-7; possibly TRBD1 or TRBD2 for D (5 bases each). This CDR3 contains 15 residues. Germline lookup yields CDR1 MDHEN and CDR2 SYDVKM. Trimming stripped 7 bases from V and 2 bases from J, with 18 bases between. The CDR3 sequence: CASTFGDGLTYEQYF. CDR3 DNA: TGTGCCAGCACTTTCGGGGACGGTCTAACCTACGAGCAGTACTTC.

CDR3 residues: CASSFANVGSPLHF. The CDR3 DNA reads TGTGCCAGCAGCTTTGCTAACGTCGGGTCACCCCTCCACTTT. J is TRBJ1-6 and V is TRBV7-9; D is unresolved. Germline loops: CDR1 SEHNR, CDR2 FQNEAQ (reference sequence). The CDR3 extends over 14 amino acids. V was clipped by 3 bases and J by 10 bases, with 13 bases between them.